This entry concerns a single T cell receptor beta chain. TCR alpha and beta CDR3 regions were amplified from RNA using iRepertoire nested multiplex PCR. MiXCR, applied by TCRdb to the multiplex PCR reads, yields one record per CDR3 protein. The sample lists some 190,000 distinct CDR3 sequences, over 30% occurring once. The data were taken from a study of glioma-infiltrating T cells. This CDR3 is 14 amino acids long. V lost 0 bases, J lost 4 bases, and 9 bases lay in between. Germline CDR1 reads LGHNA; CDR2 reads YSLEER. Sequenced: glioma tissue, nonneoplastic brain tissue, or PBMCs (not recorded which). The V gene is TRBV4-3, the J gene TRBJ2-5, with D hard to call. The sequence was collected from a human donor with low-grade glioma or glioblastoma, undergoing nonglioma brain surgery, or in good health (not recorded which). The CDR3 nucleotides read TGCGCCAGCAGCCAAGATCACTTGCGAGAGACCCAGTACTTC. This sequence encodes CASSQDHLRETQYF.